The T cell receptor (beta chain) under discussion was sequenced for a study of T cells in Graves' hyperthyroidism and ophthalmopathy. Study overall: Before treatment of any kind, peripheral blood was taken at initial diagnosis.

This clonotype has ten or more counts. Amplified regions were TCR beta CDR3 sequences from RNA transcripts. The TCR CDR3 first-round RT-PCR relied on the HTBI primer set. TCRdb fed the multiplex PCR reads into MiXCR, producing one record per CDR3 protein. The repertoire holds hundreds of thousands of distinct CDR3 sequences, with approximately 14% as singletons. This CDR3 is 14 amino acids long. Looked up from germline, CDR1 is SGHVS and CDR2 is FQNEAQ. V lost 1 base and J 6 bases, leaving 10 bases between the germline ends. J is TRBJ2-1 and V is TRBV7-8; a weak D match, TRBD2 (5 bases). This clonotype was sampled from a woman under 30 with Graves' hyperthyroidism. The specimen sequenced was blood. CDR3 protein: CASSLDSGVNEQFF. The CDR3 nucleotides read TGTGCCAGCAGCTTAGACTCCGGGGTCAATGAGCAGTTCTTC.